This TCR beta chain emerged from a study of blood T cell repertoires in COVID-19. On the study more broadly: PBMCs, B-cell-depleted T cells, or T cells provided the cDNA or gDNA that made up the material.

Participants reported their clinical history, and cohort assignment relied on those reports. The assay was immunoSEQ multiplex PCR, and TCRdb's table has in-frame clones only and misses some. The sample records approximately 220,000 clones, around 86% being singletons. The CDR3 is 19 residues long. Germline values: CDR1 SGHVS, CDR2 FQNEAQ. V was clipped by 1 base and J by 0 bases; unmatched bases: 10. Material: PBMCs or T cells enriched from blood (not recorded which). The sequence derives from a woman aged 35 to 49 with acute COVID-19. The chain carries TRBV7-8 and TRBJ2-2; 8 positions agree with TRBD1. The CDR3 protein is CASSLVPVGQGPNTGELFF. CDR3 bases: TGTGCCAGCAGCTTAGTTCCAGTCGGACAGGGACCGAACACCGGGGAGCTGTTTTTT.